Listed below are T cell receptor beta chains from one sample, sequenced in a study of vaccination and CD4 T cells after COVID-19. These receptors' targets are unknown. TCRdb reprocessed the PCR reads with MiXCR, giving one entry per CDR3 protein. Of 9,500 to 15,000 distinct CDR3 sequences in the sample, roughly 48% were seen once. What was sequenced was CD4+ T cells from blood, cultured in vitro. The origin of the receptors is a human donor who had recovered from COVID-19. CDR3s include the opening cysteine and the closing phenylalanine or tryptophan. Fields, in order: J gene, D gene, V gene, clone size, CDR3 protein, CDR3 DNA. The D gene is left open where the match is weak. Size tells how often a clone was seen (once, few, many) or the class of an expanded clone, and some rows leave it out.

TRBJ2-1 NA TRBV24-1 few CATRSSLDTNNEQFF TGTGCCACCAGATCTTCACTGGACACCAACAATGAGCAGTTCTTC
TRBJ2-5 NA TRBV7-8 NA CASSLALRKTQYF TGTGCCAGCAGCTTAGCGCTACGTAAGACCCAGTACTTC
TRBJ1-1 TRBD1 TRBV18 few CASSSTGWTEAFF TGTGCCAGCTCTTCGACAGGGTGGACTGAAGCTTTCTTT
TRBJ1-1 NA TRBV20-1 NA CSARRRVMNTEAFF TGCAGTGCTAGAAGGAGGGTAATGAACACTGAAGCTTTCTTT
TRBJ2-3 NA TRBV7-6 NA CASSLSRPPGTQYF TGTGCCAGCAGCTTAAGTAGGCCCCCCGGTACGCAGTATTTT
TRBJ1-2 NA TRBV29-1 NA CSGVSGEDYGYTF TGCAGCGGCGTGTCAGGGGAGGACTATGGCTACACCTTC
TRBJ2-3 TRBD2 TRBV6-4 NA CASSPGTSETDTQYF TGTGCCAGCAGCCCCGGGACTAGCGAAACAGATACGCAGTATTTT
TRBJ2-5 NA TRBV3-1 NA CASSRSGAGLETQYF TGTGCCAGCAGCCGATCAGGAGCGGGTTTGGAGACCCAGTACTTC
TRBJ1-2 NA TRBV14 NA CASSQGSRVGRQRGYTF TGTGCCAGCAGCCAAGGGTCCCGTGTCGGCAGGCAAAGGGGCTACACCTTC
TRBJ2-4 TRBD2 TRBV5-1 once CASSLVAGVQGIQYF TGCGCCAGCAGCTTGGTGGCGGGGGTTCAGGGCATTCAGTACTTC
TRBJ2-1 TRBD2 TRBV7-3 NA CASSPLAGAPQFF TGTGCCAGCAGCCCGCTAGCGGGGGCCCCCCAGTTCTTC
TRBJ1-1 TRBD1 TRBV5-6 NA CASSLEGARTEAFF TGTGCCAGCAGCTTGGAGGGGGCGAGAACTGAAGCTTTCTTT
TRBJ2-2 NA TRBV2 NA CASSVSSNTGELFF TGTGCCAGCAGTGTGAGTAGCAACACCGGGGAGCTGTTTTTT
TRBJ1-1 NA TRBV20-1 few CSTPGALNTEAFF TGCAGTACCCCAGGGGCCTTGAACACTGAAGCTTTCTTT
TRBJ1-3 NA TRBV2 few CASSDFRGRDAGNTIYF TGTGCCAGCAGTGATTTCAGGGGCAGGGACGCTGGAAACACCATATATTTT
TRBJ1-6 NA TRBV9 NA CASSGGSYNSPLHF TGTGCCAGCAGCGGAGGCAGTTATAATTCACCCCTCCACTTT
TRBJ2-3 TRBD2 TRBV20-1 NA CSAEGGVNTQYF TGCAGTGCTGAGGGAGGGGTCAATACGCAGTATTTT
TRBJ1-1 TRBD1 TRBV19 NA CASSSLQGTTEAFF TGTGCCAGTAGTAGCCTACAGGGGACCACTGAAGCTTTCTTT
TRBJ1-1 TRBD1 TRBV12-3/TRBV12-4 few CASSLAGGKGTEAFF TGTGCCAGCAGTTTAGCAGGGGGCAAGGGCACTGAAGCTTTCTTT
TRBJ1-1 TRBD1 TRBV15 few CATSRRTGAQNTEAFF TGTGCCACCAGCAGAAGGACAGGGGCCCAGAACACTGAAGCTTTCTTT
TRBJ1-2 TRBD1 TRBV3-1 NA CASSPGTGSGYTF TGTGCCAGCAGCCCTGGGACAGGGAGCGGCTACACCTTC
TRBJ2-3 NA TRBV15 NA CATSGGPGLKDTQYF TGTGCCACCAGCGGGGGACCCGGGCTAAAGGATACGCAGTATTTT
TRBJ2-2 NA TRBV7-2 NA CASSSRTPNTGELFF TGTGCCAGCAGCTCCAGGACACCGAACACCGGGGAGCTGTTTTTT
TRBJ1-2 NA TRBV7-9 few CASSLRGEQAGYTF TGTGCCAGCAGCTTACGAGGGGAGCAAGCTGGCTACACCTTC
TRBJ1-2 NA TRBV7-9 NA CASSLGGPYGYTF TGTGCCAGCAGCTTGGGGGGACCCTATGGCTACACCTTC
TRBJ1-6 NA TRBV21-1 once CASSTGQKVWTGRNSPLHF TGTGCCAGCAGCACAGGACAGAAAGTGTGGACCGGACGGAATTCACCCCTCCACTTT
TRBJ1-1 NA TRBV29-1 NA CSAQGGKGNTEAFF TGCAGCGCCCAAGGGGGTAAAGGGAACACTGAAGCTTTCTTT
TRBJ2-7 TRBD1 TRBV4-1 large CASSQDRTGTGEQYF TGCGCCAGCAGCCAAGACCGTACAGGGACAGGCGAGCAGTACTTC
TRBJ2-5 TRBD2 TRBV5-1 few CASSSGTSVGGETQYF TGCGCCAGCAGCTCCGGGACTAGCGTCGGTGGGGAGACCCAGTACTTC
TRBJ2-7 NA TRBV6-5 NA CASSYSRTYEQYF TGTGCCAGCAGTTACAGCCGGACCTACGAGCAGTACTTC
TRBJ1-2 NA TRBV10-3 few CAISELAGGYGYTF TGTGCCATCAGTGAATTAGCAGGAGGCTATGGCTACACCTTC
TRBJ1-2 TRBD1 TRBV9 NA CASSERAGTGADTF TGTGCCAGCAGCGAGAGGGCCGGGACAGGGGCCGACACCTTC
TRBJ2-2 TRBD2 TRBV4-2 once CASSQLTSAGELFF TGTGCCAGCAGCCAATTGACTAGCGCCGGGGAGCTGTTTTTT
TRBJ2-7 NA TRBV2 NA CASSEERQYEQYF TGTGCCAGCAGTGAAGAGCGGCAATACGAGCAGTACTTC